This TCR beta chain derives from a study of CD39 and CD103 CD8 tumor-infiltrating T cells (dated 2018 in TCRdb). With respect to the entire study: Repertoire comparisons were shown for an HPV-positive HNSCC, an HPV-negative HNSCC, an ovarian cancer and a melanoma patient. Deep sequencing of TCRbeta CDR3 was used to compare the repertoires of CD8 TIL subsets, defined by CD103 and CD39, with those of peripheral memory CD8 T cells. Study-wide conclusions, independent of this receptor: Compared with DN and SP CD8 TILs and with blood memory CD8 T cells, DP CD8 TILs appeared more oligoclonal, with the top 30 clonotypes covering about 56-86%. Clonotypes from DP TILs were seldom detected in blood or uninvolved lymph node, while clonotypes from DN TILs overlapped to a large extent with peripheral memory CD8 repertoires.

A word on this clone: Its antigen has not been determined. Mismatch with germline at one junction end may stem from a read error.

For each subset, between roughly 10,000 and 110,000 sorted cells were used for genomic DNA extraction with the DNeasy Blood and Tissue Kit. The immunoSEQ service sequenced and mapped the TCRbeta V-J or V-D-J regions, with coverage above 8.5x for each sample. The study's own analysis went as follows. Analysis was limited to productive rearrangements exported from the immunoSEQ Analyzer platform, and clonality was evaluated on the 500 most abundant clones. Repertoire overlap between populations was quantified with the Morisita-Horn similarity index and the Jaccard index. Morisita-Horn similarity between CD8 T-cell subset TCR repertoires was measured in several cancer patients. TCRdb mirrors the immuneACCESS table, restricted to in-frame sequences. Some clones are absent from its copies; in checked studies, under half trace to an unresolved V gene, and the reason for the others is unknown. Clone size and the V and J calls come from that table; the DNA yielded D and trimming. This sample is represented by about 2,400 clones; 70% to 85% of them were singletons. The ten biggest clones cover 13% of the sample.

The CDR3 runs 15 residues from the cysteine to the phenylalanine. Only CDR3 DNA is held: 45 bases, read in frame from base 1. CDR1 and CDR2, looked up from the germline V gene, are SGHAT and FQNNGV. At the time of sample collection the patients were not on therapy, although prior treatments varied from chemotherapy, radiotherapy, surgery and immunotherapy to no treatment. After thawing, cells were enriched for T lymphocytes using a negative-selection kit, and EpCAM beads were added for tumor-infiltrating lymphocytes. CD8 TIL subsets were FACS-sorted as CD3+CD4-CD8+CD45RA- cells split by CD39 and CD103 expression into DN, SP and DP. After mincing, tumor specimens underwent a 1 h digestion with hyaluronidase, collagenase and DNase, and were then filtered, enriched by Ficoll and cryopreserved. Populations were sorted on a FACSAria II to roughly 99% purity, and the cell pellets were frozen for TCR sequencing without being cultured.

The chain uses TRBV11-2 and TRBJ1-5, and 7 bases in between align with TRBD1. What was sequenced was CD39- CD103- CD8+ T cells sorted from the tumor. The cell subset or site label on this specimen signifies: CD103-CD39- double-negative CD45RA- CD8 T cells. This clonotype was sampled from a human donor with head and neck squamous cell carcinoma. The CDR3 region has the sequence CASSHGHRGLTPQHF. The nucleotide sequence is given as TGCGCCAGCAGCCATGGTCACAGGGGTTTAACGCCCCAGCATTTT. The reference TRBV11-2 and TRBJ1-5 proteins fill in what lies around the CDR3, so the full variable domain reads EAGVAQSPRYKIIEKRQSVAFWCNPISGHATLYWYQQILGQGPKLLIQFQNNGVVDDSQLPKDRFSAERLKGVDSTLKIQPAKLEDSAVYLCASSHGHRGLTPQHFGDGTRLSIL.